Sequencing of this T cell receptor (beta chain) was carried out in a study of cytomegalovirus exposure and HLA in healthy donors. Primers for the PCR totalled 60 Vbeta and 13 Jbeta. The assay was immunoSEQ multiplex PCR, and TCRdb's table has in-frame clones only and misses some. In the table there are more than 100,000 clones, about 75% of which are singletons. Note on this clone: The antigen is undetermined.

Germline loops: CDR1 MNHEY, CDR2 SVGAGI. The CDR3 length is 15 residues. Points from the study as a whole: Apparent HLA restriction characterized most CMV-associated TCR beta chains in a later analysis. When analyzed later, a missense DCLRE1C variant was found to be linked to TCR beta V- and J-gene trimming.

The TCR comes from a woman in her forties in good health and CMV-seronegative. The chain carries TRBV6-5 and TRBJ2-5, with D perhaps TRBD1 (6 bases). The J call is uncertain, as TRBJ2-7 better fits the DNA end. The sample consisted of PBMCs. CDR3 sequence reads: CASTSDSASSYEQYF. CDR3 DNA sequence: TGTGCCAGCACCTCGGACAGCGCGAGCTCCTACGAGCAGTACTTC.